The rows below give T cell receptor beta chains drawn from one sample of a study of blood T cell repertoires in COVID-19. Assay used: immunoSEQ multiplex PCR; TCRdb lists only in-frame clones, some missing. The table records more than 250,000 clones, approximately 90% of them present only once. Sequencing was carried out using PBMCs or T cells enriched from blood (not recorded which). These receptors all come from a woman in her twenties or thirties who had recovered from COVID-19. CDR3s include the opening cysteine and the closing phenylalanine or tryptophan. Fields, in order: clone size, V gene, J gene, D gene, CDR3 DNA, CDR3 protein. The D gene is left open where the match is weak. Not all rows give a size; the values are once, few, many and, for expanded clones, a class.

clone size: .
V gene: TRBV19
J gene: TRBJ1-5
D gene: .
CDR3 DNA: TGTGCCAGCTGTAGGGGCGCCGGGCATCAGCCCCAGCATTTT
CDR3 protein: CASCRGAGHQPQHF

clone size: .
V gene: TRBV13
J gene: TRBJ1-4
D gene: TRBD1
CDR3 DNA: TGTGCCAGCAGCTTAGCGACAGGGAATGAAAAACTGTTTTTT
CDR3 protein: CASSLATGNEKLFF

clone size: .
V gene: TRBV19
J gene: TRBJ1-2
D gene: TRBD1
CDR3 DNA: TGTGCCAGTAGTATAGCGGACAGGGGGCATGGCTACACCTTC
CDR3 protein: CASSIADRGHGYTF

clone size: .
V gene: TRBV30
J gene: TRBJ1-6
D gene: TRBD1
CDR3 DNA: TGTGCCTGGAGCGCCGGGACAGGGAGAAATTCACCCCTCCACTTT
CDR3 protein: CAWSAGTGRNSPLHF

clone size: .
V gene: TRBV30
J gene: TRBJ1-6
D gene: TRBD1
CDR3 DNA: TGTGCCTGGAGTGTAGGGGCTACAGGGGGAACGCGGAATTCACCCCTCCACTTT
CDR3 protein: CAWSVGATGGTRNSPLHF

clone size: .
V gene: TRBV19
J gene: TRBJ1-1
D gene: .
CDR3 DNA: TGTGCCAGTAGTGCCCTACAGGGCCCTGAAGCTTTCTTT
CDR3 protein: CASSALQGPEAFF

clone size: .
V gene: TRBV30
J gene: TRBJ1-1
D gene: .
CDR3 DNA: TGTGCCTGGAACTTCAACACTGAAGCTTTCTTT
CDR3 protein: CAWNFNTEAFF

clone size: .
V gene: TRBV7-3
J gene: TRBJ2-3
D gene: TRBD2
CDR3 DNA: TGTGCCAGCAGCTTAAATCGTCGGGGGGGCGCAGATACGCAGTATTTT
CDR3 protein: CASSLNRRGGADTQYF

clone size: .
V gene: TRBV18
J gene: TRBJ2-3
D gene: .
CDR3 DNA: TGTGCCAGCTCACCGAGGATAGATACGCAGTATTTT
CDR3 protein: CASSPRIDTQYF

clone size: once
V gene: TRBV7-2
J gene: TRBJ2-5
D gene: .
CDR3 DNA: TGTGCCAGCAGCTTACAGAGGAAAGAGACCCAGTACTTC
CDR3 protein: CASSLQRKETQYF

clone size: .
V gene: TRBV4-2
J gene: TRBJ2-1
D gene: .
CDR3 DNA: TGTGCCAGCAGCCAACCGCCCAGGGATGAGCAGTTCTTC
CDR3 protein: CASSQPPRDEQFF

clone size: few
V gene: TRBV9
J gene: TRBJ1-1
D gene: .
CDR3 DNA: TGTGCCAGCAGCGTACACGGGGTGCTACCTGAAGCTTTCTTT
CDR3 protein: CASSVHGVLPEAFF

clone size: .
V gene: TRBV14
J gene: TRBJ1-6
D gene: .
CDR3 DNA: TGTGCCAGCAGCCAAATTTGGGGCACAGGGAATTCACCCCTCCACTTT
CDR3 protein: CASSQIWGTGNSPLHF

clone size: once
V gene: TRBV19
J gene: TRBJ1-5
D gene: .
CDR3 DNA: TGTGCCAGTAGCATCCCACGACAGCTACACAATCAGCCCCAGCATTTT
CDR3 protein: CASSIPRQLHNQPQHF

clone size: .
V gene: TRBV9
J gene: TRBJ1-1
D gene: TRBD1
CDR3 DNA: TGTGCCAGCAGCCTAAGACAGGGGGGGACTGAAGCTTTCTTT
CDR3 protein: CASSLRQGGTEAFF

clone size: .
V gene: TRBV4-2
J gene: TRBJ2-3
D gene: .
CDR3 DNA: TGTGCCAGCAGCGAGAAGCCTAGCGCCGGCACAGATACGCAGTATTTT
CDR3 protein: CASSEKPSAGTDTQYF

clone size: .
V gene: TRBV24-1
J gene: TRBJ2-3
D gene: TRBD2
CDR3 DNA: TGTGCCACCAGTGACCTAGCGGGGGGTACGCAGTATTTT
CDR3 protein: CATSDLAGGTQYF

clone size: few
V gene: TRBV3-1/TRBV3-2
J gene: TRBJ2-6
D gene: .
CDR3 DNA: TGTGCCAGCAGCCAGTGGGCGGGTGAACAGGGGGCCAACGTCCTGACTTTC
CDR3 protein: CASSQWAGEQGANVLTF

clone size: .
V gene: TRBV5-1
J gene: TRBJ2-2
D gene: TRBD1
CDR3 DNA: TGCGCCAGCAGCACTCACGGGACAGGGAACACCGGGGAGCTGTTTTTT
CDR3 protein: CASSTHGTGNTGELFF

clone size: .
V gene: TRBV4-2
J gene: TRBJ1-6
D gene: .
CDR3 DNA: TGTGCCAGCAGCCAAGATAGCTGGACACCCCTCCACTTT
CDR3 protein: CASSQDSWTPLHF

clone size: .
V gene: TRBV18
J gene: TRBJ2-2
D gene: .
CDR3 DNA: TGTGCCAGCTCACCATTGGGGACAACGAACACCGGGGAGCTGTTTTTT
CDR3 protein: CASSPLGTTNTGELFF

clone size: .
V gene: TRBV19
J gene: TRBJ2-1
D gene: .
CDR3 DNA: TGTGCCACCTCGAACGGGTTTCGCTCCTACAATGAGCAGTTCTTC
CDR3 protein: CATSNGFRSYNEQFF

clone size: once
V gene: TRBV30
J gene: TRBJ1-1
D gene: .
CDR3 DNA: TGTGCCTGGGGTTCACGGAGGCGCACTGAAGCTTTCTTT
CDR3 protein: CAWGSRRRTEAFF

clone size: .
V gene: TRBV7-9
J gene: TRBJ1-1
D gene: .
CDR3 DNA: TGTGCCAGCAGCTTAGCCTGGGGGGCTGAAGCTTTCTTT
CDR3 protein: CASSLAWGAEAFF

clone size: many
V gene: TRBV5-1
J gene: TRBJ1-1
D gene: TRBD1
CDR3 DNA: TGCGCCAGCAGCTTCCAGGGGGAAAACACTGAAGCTTTCTTT
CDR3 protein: CASSFQGENTEAFF

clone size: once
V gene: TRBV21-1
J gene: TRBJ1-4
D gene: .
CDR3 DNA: TGTGCCAGCAGCTGCACGGACAGGGGTAACGAAAAACTGTTTTTT
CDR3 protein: CASSCTDRGNEKLFF

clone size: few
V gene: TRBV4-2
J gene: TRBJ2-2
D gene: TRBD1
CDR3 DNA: TGTGCCAGCAGCCAAGAGAGACAGGGATCCGGGGAGCTGTTTTTT
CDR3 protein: CASSQERQGSGELFF

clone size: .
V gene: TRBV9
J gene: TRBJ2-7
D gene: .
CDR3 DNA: TGTGCCAGCAGCGTAGTCCTCCGGGACGGGAGCTCCTACGAGCAGTACTTC
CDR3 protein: CASSVVLRDGSSYEQYF

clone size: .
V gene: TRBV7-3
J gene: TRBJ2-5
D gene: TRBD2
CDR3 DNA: TGTGCCAGCAGCCCCGAGGGAGCGGGGGGGCTCACGACCCAGTACTTC
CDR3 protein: CASSPEGAGGLTTQYF

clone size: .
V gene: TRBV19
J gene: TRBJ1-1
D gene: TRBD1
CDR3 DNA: TGTGCCAGTAGTAGTCACTCCGGGACAGCTGCTCTAAAGAACACTGAAGCTTTCTTT
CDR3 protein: CASSSHSGTAALKNTEAFF

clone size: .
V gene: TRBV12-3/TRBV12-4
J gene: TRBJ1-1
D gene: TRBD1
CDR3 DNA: TGTGCCTGGGGACAGGGGGCTAGTGAAGCTTTCTTT
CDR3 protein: CAWGQGASEAFF

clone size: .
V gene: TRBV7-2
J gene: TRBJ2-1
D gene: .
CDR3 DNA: TGTGCCAGCAGCTTAGCCGTGCGCGGCATCAATGAGCAGTTCTTC
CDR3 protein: CASSLAVRGINEQFF

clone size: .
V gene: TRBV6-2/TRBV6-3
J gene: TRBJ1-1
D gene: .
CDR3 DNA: TGTGCCAGCAGTTACGCGAGGGAAGCTTTCTTT
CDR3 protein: CASSYAREAFF

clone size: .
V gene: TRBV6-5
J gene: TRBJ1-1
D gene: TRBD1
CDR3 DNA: TGTGCCAGCAGTCTCGGGACAGGGATAGCTGAAGCTTTCTTT
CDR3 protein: CASSLGTGIAEAFF

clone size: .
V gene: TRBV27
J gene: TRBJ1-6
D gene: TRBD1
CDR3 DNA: TGTGCCAGTGGGATCCCCGGGACAGGAAATAATTCACCCCTCCACTTT
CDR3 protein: CASGIPGTGNNSPLHF

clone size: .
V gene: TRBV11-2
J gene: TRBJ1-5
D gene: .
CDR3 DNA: TGTGCCTCCTCAGCGAGGGAGGATCAGCCCCAGCATTTT
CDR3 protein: CASSAREDQPQHF

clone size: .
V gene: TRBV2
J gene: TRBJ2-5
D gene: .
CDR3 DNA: TGTGCCAGCAGTGAAGGCGGGCAGGGAGGTGTGACCCAGTACTTC
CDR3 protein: CASSEGGQGGVTQYF

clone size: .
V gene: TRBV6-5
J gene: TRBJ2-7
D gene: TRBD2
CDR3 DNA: TGTGCCAGCAGTTACACTGCTAGCGGGGTCTCCTACGAGCAGTACTTC
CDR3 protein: CASSYTASGVSYEQYF

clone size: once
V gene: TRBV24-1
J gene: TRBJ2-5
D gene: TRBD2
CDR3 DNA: TGTGCCACCAGTGACTCGGCTAGCGGGGGGACCCAGTACTTC
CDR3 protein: CATSDSASGGTQYF

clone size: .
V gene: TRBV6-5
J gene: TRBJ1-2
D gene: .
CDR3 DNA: TGTGCCAGCAGTTACAGGGACTCGGAAGGCCCCTATGGCTACACCTTC
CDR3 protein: CASSYRDSEGPYGYTF

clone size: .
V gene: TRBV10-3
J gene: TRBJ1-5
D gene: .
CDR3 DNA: TGTGCCATCTCCAGTGATAATCAGCCCCAGCATTTT
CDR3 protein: CAISSDNQPQHF

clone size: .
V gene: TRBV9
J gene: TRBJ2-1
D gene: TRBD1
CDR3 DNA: TGTGCCAGCAGCGCGGGGGACAGGGGGCTTCGCGATGAGCAGTTCTTC
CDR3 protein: CASSAGDRGLRDEQFF

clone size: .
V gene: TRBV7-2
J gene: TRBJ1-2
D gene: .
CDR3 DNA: TGTGCCAGCAGCTTAGCGTCTTACTATGGCTACACCTTC
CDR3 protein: CASSLASYYGYTF

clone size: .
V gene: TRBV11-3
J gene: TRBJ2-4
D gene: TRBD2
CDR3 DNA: TGTGCCAGCAGCTTAAGGGAGGGAGGCATTCAGTACTTC
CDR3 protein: CASSLREGGIQYF

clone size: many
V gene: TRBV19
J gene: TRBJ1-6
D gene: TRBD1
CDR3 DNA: TGTGCCAGTAGTATTCAGGGACAGGGGAGTTCACCCCTCCACTTT
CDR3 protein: CASSIQGQGSSPLHF

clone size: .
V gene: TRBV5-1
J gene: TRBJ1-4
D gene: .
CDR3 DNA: TGCGCCAGCAGCTCCGCGGGAGGGGAGGCTAATGAAAAACTGTTTTTT
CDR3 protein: CASSSAGGEANEKLFF